This is a list of T cell receptor beta chains from one sample in a study of T cells in Graves' hyperthyroidism and ophthalmopathy. TCRdb itself ran the multiplex PCR reads through MiXCR, one entry per CDR3 protein. The sample has a few hundred thousand distinct CDR3 sequences, 15% seen once; the top ten hold 30% to 35%. The sequencing input was blood. The receptors shown here come from a woman in her 30s with Graves' hyperthyroidism. CDR3s include the opening cysteine and the closing phenylalanine or tryptophan. The order of the fields is V gene, D gene, J gene, clone size, CDR3 DNA, CDR3 protein. A D gene is named only where the DNA matches it firmly. Size tells how often a clone was seen (once, few, many) or the class of an expanded clone, and some rows leave it out.

>TRBV27|NA|TRBJ2-1|many
TGTGCCAGCAGTACCATTGGGGGGAGCTCCTACAATGAGCAGTTCTTC
CASSTIGGSSYNEQFF
>TRBV5-4|TRBD2|TRBJ2-2|NA
TGTGCCAGCAGCTTGGAGGGACTAGTGAACGGGGAGCTGTTTTTT
CASSLEGLVNGELFF
>TRBV6-9|NA|TRBJ2-1|NA
TGTGCCAGCAGCCCTTGGGGGCACTACAATGAGCAGTTCTTC
CASSPWGHYNEQFF
>TRBV9|NA|TRBJ2-3|few
TGTGCCAGCAGCGTAGGTGCGGGCACAGATACGCAGTATTTT
CASSVGAGTDTQYF
>TRBV30|TRBD2|TRBJ2-7|many
TGTGCCTGGAGTATCGCGGGAGGAGAGGACGAGCAGTACTTC
CAWSIAGGEDEQYF
>TRBV24-1|TRBD2|TRBJ2-3|NA
TGTGCCACCAGTGATCGGACTAGCGGGAGGGCGCATCTGTCAGATACGCAGTATTTT
CATSDRTSGRAHLSDTQYF
>TRBV7-2|TRBD2|TRBJ2-1|many
TGTGCCAGCAGCTTAGTCGATAGCGGGAGTAAGGGGTCTGAGCAGTTCTTC
CASSLVDSGSKGSEQFF
>TRBV3-1|TRBD2|TRBJ2-7|many
TGTGCCAGCAGCCCGACCCTTGGCACTAGCGGGAGACCAATCTACGAGCAGTACTTC
CASSPTLGTSGRPIYEQYF
>TRBV28|TRBD1|TRBJ2-3|many
TGTGCCAGCAGTGAACCGGGACAGGGGGCCACAGATACGCAGTATTTT
CASSEPGQGATDTQYF
>TRBV20-1|NA|TRBJ2-3|few
TGCAGTGCTAACTTCCCGGGGACAGATACGCAGTATTTT
CSANFPGTDTQYF
>TRBV28|TRBD1|TRBJ1-3|few
TGTGCCAGCAGTTCGTGGGACAGGGTTGGAAACACCATATATTTT
CASSSWDRVGNTIYF
>TRBV12-3/TRBV12-4|NA|TRBJ1-1|few
TGTGCCAGCAGTTTCGTCGACAGGTCGGGAGCTTTCTTT
CASSFVDRSGAFF
>TRBV3-1|NA|TRBJ1-5|NA
TGTGCCAGCAGCCAAACCACAGGGAATCAGCCCCAGCATTTT
CASSQTTGNQPQHF
>TRBV6-1|NA|TRBJ1-2|many
TGTGCCAGCAGTCGTACCGACGGGGAAGGCTACACCTTC
CASSRTDGEGYTF
>TRBV7-9|TRBD1|TRBJ1-1|few
TGTGCCAGCAGCCAGACAGGGATTCGGACTGAAGCTTTCTTT
CASSQTGIRTEAFF
>TRBV24-1|NA|TRBJ1-5|NA
TGTGCCACCAGTGAGACTGGCCAGCCCCAGCATTTT
CATSETGQPQHF
>TRBV5-1|NA|TRBJ1-4|many
TGCGCCAGCAGCCAGACCATCCCTAATGAAAAACTGTTTTTT
CASSQTIPNEKLFF
>TRBV29-1|TRBD2|TRBJ2-3|NA
TGCAGCGTTCTTGGGGGATTAGCGGGAGGGTACACAGATACGCAGTATTTT
CSVLGGLAGGYTDTQYF
>TRBV6-2/TRBV6-3|NA|TRBJ2-3|few
TGTGCCAGCACTCTGCTACACCCTAGCACAGATACGCAGTATTTT
CASTLLHPSTDTQYF
>TRBV2|TRBD2|TRBJ2-7|many
TGTGCCAGCAGTTACCCGGGACTAGCGAACTACGAGCAGTACTTC
CASSYPGLANYEQYF
>TRBV6-1|NA|TRBJ1-5|NA
TGTGCCAGCAGTGACGCCTTCAATCAGCCCCAGCATTTT
CASSDAFNQPQHF
>TRBV9|NA|TRBJ2-7|many
TGTGCCAGCAGCGTAGAGGCTGCCGACGAGCAGTACTTC
CASSVEAADEQYF